What follows are 8 T cell receptor beta chains derived from one specimen sequenced in a study of T cells in Graves' hyperthyroidism and ophthalmopathy. Amplification yielded TCR beta CDR3 regions, with RNA transcripts as the source. Using the HTBI primer set, a first-round RT-PCR was run on the TCR CDR3. TCRdb independently ran MiXCR on the multiplex PCR reads; one entry per CDR3 protein. The repertoire holds roughly 630,000 distinct CDR3 sequences, with 15% to 19% as singletons. The sequencing sample was made of blood. The origin of the receptors is a woman aged 25-40 years with Graves' hyperthyroidism.

This clonotype came up many times. V gene TRBV6-2 or TRBV6-3 combines with J gene TRBJ1-1; a possible D gene is TRBD1 (6 bases). The CDR3 totals 13 residues. Trimming stripped 0 bases from V and 11 bases from J, with 13 bases between. Germline-derived CDR1 and CDR2 are MNHEY and SVGEGT. The CDR3 protein is CASSYSRGPRAFF. The CDR3 coding sequence is TGTGCCAGCAGTTACTCGCGGGGGCCACGCGCTTTCTTT.

This clonotype was counted between two and nine times. The chain employs TRBV7-9 and TRBJ2-2; 7 bases fit TRBD1. This CDR3 comprises 13 residues. CDR1 and CDR2 from the germline V gene are SEHNR and FQNEAQ (reference sequence). J was trimmed by 6 bases and V by 9 bases; bases with no gene match: 7. The CDR3 DNA is TGTGCCAGAACGGACAGGCTGGCCGGGGAGCTGTTTTTT. Protein sequence: CARTDRLAGELFF.

Regarding this clonotype: One end of the junction does not line up with germline, which may come from a read error. J is TRBJ1-1 and V is TRBV5-1; 7 nucleotides align to TRBD1. The germline V gene has CDR1 SGHRS and CDR2 YFSETQ. This CDR3 comprises 13 residues. CDR3 protein: CASSLQGNTVAFF. The DNA of the CDR3 is TGCGCCAGCAGCTTACAGGGGAACACTGTAGCTTTCTTT.

V usage is TRBV3-1 and J usage is TRBJ1-6, with D unclear. Germline V gene sequence: CDR1 LGHDT, CDR2 YNNKEL (reference sequence). V lost 1 base and J lost 6, with 7 bases in between. The CDR3 has 14 residues. The CDR3 DNA reads as TGTGCCAGCAGCCAAGGGCGAATTAATTCACCCCTCCACTTT. Translating it yields CASSQGRINSPLHF. Complete variable domain (other parts from reference TRBV3-1 and TRBJ1-6): DTAVSQTPKYLVTQMGNDKSIKCEQNLGHDTMYWYKQDSKKFLKIMFSYNNKELIINETVPNRFSPKSPDKAHLNLHINSLELGDSAVYFCASSQGRINSPLHFGNGTRLTVT.

This clonotype showed up just a few times. This chain uses TRBV19 with TRBJ2-6; 11 nucleotides agree with TRBD1. With 4 bases clipped from V and 0 bases from J, the junction kept 5 bases outside the gene matches. Germline CDR1 is LNHDA and CDR2 is SQIVND (reference sequence). CDR3 length: 18 amino acids. CDR3 protein: CASSRTGGLSSGANVLTF. CDR3 DNA sequence: TGTGCCAGTAGTAGGACAGGGGGCCTTAGCTCTGGGGCCAACGTCCTGACTTTC.

This chain connects TRBV9 to TRBJ2-7, with TRBD1 matching 12 bases. The CDR3 is 15 amino acids. After removal of 0 bases from V and 5 bases from J, the junction contained 3 bases not matched to a gene. Germline CDR1 is SGDLS and CDR2 is YYNGEE. CDR3 protein: CASSVAGTGGHEQYF. The DNA of the CDR3 is TGTGCCAGCAGCGTAGCTGGGACAGGGGGCCACGAGCAGTACTTC. The variable domain in full, completed from reference TRBV9 and TRBJ2-7, reads DSGVTQTPKHLITATGQRVTLRCSPRSGDLSVYWYQQSLDQGLQFLIQYYNGEERAKGNILERFSAQQFPDLHSELNLSSLELGDSALYFCASSVAGTGGHEQYFGPGTRLTVT.

This chain joins TRBV20-1 and TRBJ1-5, with D possibly TRBD1 on 6 matching bases. The CDR3 extends over 17 amino acids. Germline V gene lookup returns CDR1 DFQATT and CDR2 SNEGSKA (reference sequence). V was clipped by 1 base and J by 0 bases, with 16 bases between them. This CDR3 is CSARAGTLFYSNQPQHF. The CDR3 DNA follows: TGCAGTGCTAGAGCGGGGACACTTTTTTATAGCAATCAGCCCCAGCATTTT.

This clonotype was observed at least ten times. The chain has TRBV20-1 and TRBJ1-1; 7 bases map to TRBD1. Germline V lookup: CDR1 DFQATT, CDR2 SNEGSKA (reference sequence). J was trimmed by 3 bases and V by 5 bases; bases with no gene match: 6. The CDR3 loop spans 13 amino acids. In nucleotides, the CDR3 is TGCAGTGCTCCGACAGGGTATCACACTGAAGCTTTCTTT. This gives the protein CSAPTGYHTEAFF.